A single sample is the source of the 32 T cell receptor beta chains below, sequenced in a study of T cell responses to AZD1222 COVID-19 vaccine. Repertoires were generated with immunoSEQ multiplex PCR, while TCRdb's copy carries only in-frame clones and drops some. The table shows approximately 190,000 clones, with more than 90% occurring only once. The specimen comprised peripheral blood, sampled 28 days after the second dose of the MenACWY control vaccine. The receptors were sampled from an adult who received the MenACWY meningococcal vaccine as a control.

Written as DNA, the CDR3 is TGTGCCAGCAGCTTAAGAGGGTTTGCGGGCAAAATACAAGAGACCCAGTACTTC. Amino acids: CASSLRGFAGKIQETQYF. This chain connects TRBV7-8 to TRBJ2-5, with TRBD2 as a possible D gene (5 bases). The V end lost 2 bases, the J end lost 2 bases, and 21 bases lay between the germline ends. The CDR3 covers 18 residues. CDR1 is SGHVS and CDR2 is FQNEAQ in the germline V gene.

The chain links TRBV18 to TRBJ2-5; a possible D gene is TRBD1 (7 bases). CDR1 and CDR2 (germline): KGHSH, LQKENI. V lost 1 base, J lost 1 base, and 10 bases lay in between. This CDR3 has 15 residues. The CDR3 region is CASSPRRDSQETQYF. CDR3 bases: TGTGCCAGCTCACCACGGCGGGACAGCCAAGAGACCCAGTACTTC.

The chain joins TRBV3-1 (or the pseudogene TRBV3-2) to TRBJ2-1; 8 positions match TRBD2. The length of the CDR3 is 14 residues. Per the germline V gene, CDR1 is LGHDT and CDR2 is YNNKEL (reference sequence). J gave up 7 bases and V 3 bases, and 5 bases lay outside the gene matches. DNA of the CDR3: TGTGCCAGCAGCCAGGGACTAGGGTGGAATGAGCAGTTCTTC. Protein product: CASSQGLGWNEQFF.

The chain is built from TRBV28 and TRBJ1-2, with D hard to call. The CDR3 totals 14 residues. The germline V gene has CDR1 MDHEN and CDR2 SYDVKM. Between the trimmed V and J ends, which lost 5 bases and 0 bases, there was a span of 10 bases. The CDR3 spells CASSPIQTNYGYTF. The CDR3 coding sequence is TGTGCCAGCAGTCCGATCCAAACTAACTATGGCTACACCTTC.

The rearrangement links TRBV9 to TRBJ2-2, with TRBD2 identical over 8 bases. Trimming removed 10 bases from V and 6 bases from J; junction bases left unmatched: 11. The CDR3 is 14 amino acids. Germline CDR1 is SGDLS and CDR2 is YYNGEE. The CDR3 bases are TGTGCCGGAGCTAGCGGGCCTCTGGCCGGGGAGCTGTTTTTT. Translated: CAGASGPLAGELFF.

The CDR3 region has the DNA TGTGCCAGCAGCTTAGGGGACAGGGTAGATACGCAGTATTTT. Its protein product is CASSLGDRVDTQYF. The rearrangement uses TRBV11-3 and TRBJ2-3, with 9 bases matching TRBD1. J lost 5 bases, V lost 1 base, and 1 base had no gene match. The germline CDR1 and CDR2 sequences are SGHNT and YENEEA. This CDR3 has 14 amino acids.

The chain couples TRBV19 to TRBJ1-5, with D perhaps TRBD1 (6 bases). CDR1 is LNHDA, CDR2 SQIVND, per germline (reference sequence). Between the trimmed V and J ends, which lost 0 bases and 6 bases, there was a span of 18 bases. This CDR3 has 17 residues. In DNA form, the CDR3 reads TGTGCCAGTAGTATAGATGGAAGGAGGGGGTCGAGTCAGCCCCAGCATTTT. Its translation is CASSIDGRRGSSQPQHF.

The chain links TRBV7-9 to TRBJ2-5; 11 bases are a match to TRBD1. Germline values: CDR1 SEHNR, CDR2 FQNEAQ (reference sequence). This CDR3 comprises 16 residues. The J segment lost 2 bases and the V segment lost 2 bases, leaving 4 bases of the junction unmatched. The CDR3 DNA sequence: TGTGCCAGCAGCTTACGAGGACAGGGGGCACAAGAGACCCAGTACTTC. It translates to CASSLRGQGAQETQYF.

The chain is built from TRBV5-6 and TRBJ2-7; 7 bases fit TRBD1. J lost 7 bases, V lost 2 bases, and 6 bases had no gene match. The V gene's germline CDR1 is SGHDT and CDR2 YYEEEE. The CDR3 totals 13 residues. The CDR3 spells CASSFATGYEQYF. The CDR3 bases are TGTGCCAGCAGCTTCGCGACAGGGTATGAGCAGTACTTC.

The chain recombines TRBV18 with TRBJ1-2; D is unclear. CDR1 and CDR2 (germline): KGHSH, LQKENI. Trimming took off 2 bases at V and 3 bases at J, with 7 bases between the two ends. The length of the CDR3 is 13 residues. The CDR3 nucleotides are TGTGCCAGCTCACCAGGTGACGACTATGGCTACACCTTC. It specifies CASSPGDDYGYTF.

The gene calls are TRBV6-5 and TRBJ1-2, with 9 bases fitting TRBD1. CDR3 size: 15 residues. Germline V gene sequence: CDR1 MNHEY, CDR2 SVGAGI. Losses at the gene ends were 6 bases for V and 4 bases for J; bases not matched to a gene: 9. CDR3 DNA sequence: TGTGCCAGCAGAGGAAACAGGGGGCCCTCCTATGGCTACACCTTC. Protein product: CASRGNRGPSYGYTF.

The chain carries TRBV5-1 and TRBJ2-7; D may correspond to TRBD1 or TRBD2 (6 bases each). The ends were cut back, 3 bases at V and 3 bases at J, with 13 bases in the middle. The CDR3 length is 14 residues. The V gene's germline CDR1 is SGHRS and CDR2 YFSETQ. The CDR3 reads CASSSRGQIYEQYF. The CDR3 DNA sequence: TGCGCCAGCAGCTCTCGGGGGCAGATCTACGAGCAGTACTTC. The full variable domain, in which reference TRBV5-1 and TRBJ2-7 provide the parts outside the CDR3, is KAGVTQTPRYLIKTRGQQVTLSCSPISGHRSVSWYQQTPGQGLQFLFEYFSETQRNKGNFPGRFSGRQFSNSRSEMNVSTLELGDSALYLCASSSRGQIYEQYFGPGTRLTVT.

This chain uses TRBV3-1 (or the pseudogene TRBV3-2) with TRBJ2-5, with a weak D call TRBD1 (6 bases). Germline V gene lookup returns CDR1 LGHDT and CDR2 YNNKEL (reference sequence). Trimming took off 4 bases at V and 2 bases at J, with 14 bases between the two ends. The CDR3 runs 15 residues. CDR3: CASSRPGQIQETQYF. CDR3 coding DNA: TGTGCCAGCAGCCGCCCGGGACAAATACAAGAGACCCAGTACTTC.

The chain carries TRBV7-9 and TRBJ1-5; a possible D gene is TRBD1 (6 bases). The CDR3 contains 13 residues. CDR1 and CDR2 from the germline V gene are SEHNR and FQNEAQ (reference sequence). V was clipped by 4 bases and J by 4 bases, with 8 bases between them. CDR3 in amino acids: CASSSQGNQPQHF. CDR3 sequence (DNA): TGTGCCAGCAGCTCACAGGGAAATCAGCCCCAGCATTTT.

The chain combines TRBV15 with TRBJ2-2, with D unclear. The germline V gene has CDR1 LNHNV and CDR2 YYDKDF (reference sequence). The V gene lost 0 bases and the J gene lost 0 bases, with 8 bases spanning the gap. This CDR3 is built from 16 residues. CDR3: CATSRDRAANTGELFF. CDR3 in DNA: TGTGCCACCAGCAGAGATCGAGCTGCGAACACCGGGGAGCTGTTTTTT.

J is TRBJ2-7 and V is TRBV4-1, with 10 nucleotides matching TRBD1. The CDR3 extends over 16 amino acids. V lost 0 bases to trimming and J lost 3 bases; unmatched junction nucleotides: 5. CDR1 and CDR2 from the germline V gene are MGHRA and YSYEKL. The CDR3 spells CASSQDRTGGYYEQYF. The CDR3, as DNA: TGCGCCAGCAGCCAAGATCGGACAGGGGGATACTACGAGCAGTACTTC.

The V and J genes are TRBV5-5 and TRBJ2-5, with 15 bases that match TRBD2. The CDR3 totals 20 residues. CDR1 SGHKS and CDR2 YYEKEE come from the germline V gene (reference sequence). The V and J ends lost 1 base and 1 base, in that order; junction bases with no gene match: 11. In DNA, the CDR3 is TGTGCCAGCAGCTTGTCTGGGGGACTAGCGGGAGGACCTATCCAAGAGACCCAGTACTTC. Translating it yields CASSLSGGLAGGPIQETQYF.

V and J are TRBV19 and TRBJ2-5; TRBD1 agrees at 8 bases. This CDR3 spans 15 amino acids. Germline V lookup: CDR1 LNHDA, CDR2 SQIVND (reference sequence). J gave up 4 bases and V 5 bases, and 9 bases lay outside the gene matches. The CDR3 loop is CASSALRGRRETQYF. The CDR3, as DNA: TGTGCCAGTAGTGCACTCAGGGGGCGGAGAGAGACCCAGTACTTC.

The chain employs TRBV3-1 (or the pseudogene TRBV3-2) and TRBJ2-3, with 7 positions matching TRBD2. V was clipped by 4 bases and J by 4 bases; unmatched bases: 8. This CDR3 is 15 amino acids long. The germline V gene encodes CDR1 LGHDT and CDR2 YNNKEL (reference sequence). The CDR3 reads CASSLFGLEADTQYF. In DNA form, the CDR3 reads TGTGCCAGCAGCCTTTTCGGACTAGAGGCAGATACGCAGTATTTT.

The chain has TRBV3-1 (or the pseudogene TRBV3-2) and TRBJ2-2, with D unresolved. Trimming stripped 3 bases from V and 5 bases from J, with 10 bases between. In germline, CDR1 is LGHDT, CDR2 YNNKEL (reference sequence). The CDR3 has 14 residues. The CDR3 reads CASSHAQLTGELFF. DNA of the CDR3: TGTGCCAGCAGCCACGCACAGTTGACCGGGGAGCTGTTTTTT.

J is TRBJ2-5 and V is TRBV7-2; D perhaps matches TRBD2 (6 bases). Germline lookup yields CDR1 SGHTA and CDR2 FQGNSA. The CDR3 sequence is 16 residues long. V was shortened by 1 base and J by 4 bases, with 16 bases between the two germline ends. The CDR3 loop reads CASSLVGGRRGETQYF. In DNA, the CDR3 is TGTGCCAGCAGCTTAGTTGGGGGGAGACGAGGAGAGACCCAGTACTTC.

The V and J genes are TRBV7-2 and TRBJ2-7; TRBD2 is a possible D gene (5 bases). The germline V gene has CDR1 SGHTA and CDR2 FQGNSA. CDR3 length equals 15 residues. The ends were cut back, 5 bases at V and 2 bases at J, with 16 bases in the middle. CDR3 amino acids: CASSPGGSPTYEQYF. In nucleotides, the CDR3 is TGTGCCAGCAGCCCCGGAGGAAGTCCGACCTACGAGCAGTACTTC. Looking up the rest from reference TRBV7-2 and TRBJ2-7 gives the full variable domain: GAGVSQSPSNKVTEKGKDVELRCDPISGHTALYWYRQSLGQGLEFLIYFQGNSAPDKSGLPSDRFSAERTGGSVSTLTIQRTQQEDSAVYLCASSPGGSPTYEQYFGPGTRLTVT.

The sample holds a few counts of this clone. The J gene is TRBJ2-7, the V gene TRBV7-2; possibly TRBD2 for D (5 bases). This CDR3 is 14 amino acids long. CDR1 SGHTA and CDR2 FQGNSA come from the germline V gene. Trimming stripped 5 bases from V and 2 bases from J, with 13 bases between. The CDR3 spells CASSPGLLAYEQYF. The CDR3, as DNA: TGTGCCAGCAGCCCCGGACTCCTTGCCTACGAGCAGTACTTC.

The CDR3 DNA is TGTGCCAGCAGCGTATATGCCGGGAACACTGAAGCTTTCTTT. This encodes CASSVYAGNTEAFF. This sequence joins TRBV9 and TRBJ1-1; D not certain. This CDR3 is built from 14 residues. V lost 1 base and J lost 1, with 8 bases in between. The germline gives CDR1 SGDLS, CDR2 YYNGEE.

The rearrangement uses TRBV11-3 and TRBJ2-3, with D possibly TRBD1 on 5 matching bases. This CDR3 contains 17 residues. Looked up from germline, CDR1 is SGHNT and CDR2 is YENEEA. V was shortened by 5 bases and J by 2 bases, with 20 bases between the two germline ends. Here the CDR3 reads CASSTATGSEVTDTQYF. CDR3 nucleotide sequence: TGTGCCAGCAGCACCGCAACAGGATCAGAAGTCACAGATACGCAGTATTTT.

The chain employs TRBV27 and TRBJ1-6; D remains unclear. This CDR3 comprises 12 residues. V was clipped by 5 bases and J by 8 bases, with 7 bases between them. CDR1 is MNHEY and CDR2 is SMNVEV in the germline V gene (reference sequence). In DNA, the CDR3 is TGTGCCAGCAGTCGGCCCGATTCACCCCTCCACTTT. Protein: CASSRPDSPLHF.

This sequence joins TRBV5-1 and TRBJ2-1, with D possibly TRBD2 on 5 matching bases. Germline CDR1 and CDR2: SGHRS and YFSETQ. Trimming removed 4 bases from V and 6 bases from J, with 11 bases in between. CDR3 length equals 13 residues. The CDR3 loop reads CASSLPGFNEQFF. CDR3 in DNA: TGCGCCAGCAGCCTACCGGGGTTCAATGAGCAGTTCTTC. The full variable domain, in which reference TRBV5-1 and TRBJ2-1 provide the parts outside the CDR3, is KAGVTQTPRYLIKTRGQQVTLSCSPISGHRSVSWYQQTPGQGLQFLFEYFSETQRNKGNFPGRFSGRQFSNSRSEMNVSTLELGDSALYLCASSLPGFNEQFFGPGTRLTVL.

Concerning this clone: Other DNA sequences from this sample encode an identical CDR3 as well. The CDR3 nucleotides are TGTGCCAGCTCACCTAGGGGAACTAATGAAAAACTGTTTTTT. Translated: CASSPRGTNEKLFF. The chain uses TRBV18 and TRBJ1-4; D perhaps matches TRBD1 (5 bases). The V gene lost 3 bases and the J gene lost 1 base, with 6 bases spanning the gap. Germline CDR1 is KGHSH and CDR2 is LQKENI. The CDR3 spans 14 residues.

CDR3 coding DNA: TGTGCCAGCTCACCGGTATCGGGACCTACTGAAGCTTTCTTT. It is translated as CASSPVSGPTEAFF. The chain recombines TRBV18 with TRBJ1-1; perhaps TRBD1 as D (5 bases). V was shortened by 3 bases and J by 5 bases, with 13 bases between the two germline ends. The CDR3 sequence is 14 residues long. From germline, CDR1 is KGHSH and CDR2 LQKENI. The complete variable domain, with remaining parts taken from reference TRBV18 and TRBJ1-1, reads NAGVMQNPRHLVRRRGQEARLRCSPMKGHSHVYWYRQLPEEGLKFMVYLQKENIIDESGMPKERFSAEFPKEGPSILRIQQVVRGDSAAYFCASSPVSGPTEAFFGQGTRLTVV.

This chain uses TRBV28 with TRBJ1-4; TRBD1 aligns across 8 bases. The junction had 8 bases not matched to a gene; V was cut back by 1 base and J by 1 base. Germline lookup yields CDR1 MDHEN and CDR2 SYDVKM. CDR3 length: 18 amino acids. The CDR3 sequence is CASSLFWTGSQTNEKLFF. CDR3 sequence (DNA): TGTGCCAGCAGTTTATTTTGGACAGGGAGTCAAACTAATGAAAAACTGTTTTTT.

The chain has TRBV19 and TRBJ2-2; TRBD2 matches at 13 bases. Germline values: CDR1 LNHDA, CDR2 SQIVND (reference sequence). V lost 5 bases to trimming and J lost 1 base; unmatched junction nucleotides: 7. This CDR3 has 18 amino acids. The CDR3 DNA follows: TGTGCCAGTAGTGTGGGACTAGCGGGGACAAAGAACACCGGGGAGCTGTTTTTT. This sequence encodes CASSVGLAGTKNTGELFF.

The CDR3 region has the DNA TGTGCCAGCAGAGAACAGGGAGGGGAGACCCAGTACTTC. Translation gives CASREQGGETQYF. The chain uses TRBV28 and TRBJ2-5, with D possibly TRBD2 on 7 matching bases. The CDR3 sequence is 13 residues long. Germline CDR1 and CDR2: MDHEN and SYDVKM. Trimming cost V 6 bases and J 5 bases, with 13 bases left between them. Supplemented by reference TRBV28 and TRBJ2-5, the full variable domain reads DVKVTQSSRYLVKRTGEKVFLECVQDMDHENMFWYRQDPGLGLRLIYFSYDVKMKEKGDIPEGYSVSREKKERFSLILESASTNQTSMYLCASREQGGETQYFGPGTRLLVL.